These T cell receptor beta chains were read from a single sample in a study of naive and memory T cell subsets. MiXCR, run by TCRdb on the UMI-ligation and nested PCR reads, gives a single entry per CDR3 protein. The data contain approximately 85,000 distinct CDR3 sequences, about 7% of them singletons. Material: central memory CD4+ T cells from blood. Receptors originate from a human donor in good health. Both conserved end residues are part of each CDR3. The D gene is left open where the match is weak. Clone size is not always given. Where it is, it says once, few, many or a class for expanded clones.

CDR3 DNA: TGTGCCAGCAGCCAAGCCCAGGGCCAAGAGACCCAGTACTTC
CDR3 protein: CASSQAQGQETQYF
clone size: many
V gene: TRBV4-2
D gene: .
J gene: TRBJ2-5

CDR3 DNA: TGTGCCACCACATCCAGGGGGCAGAACACCGGGGAGCTGTTTTTT
CDR3 protein: CATTSRGQNTGELFF
clone size: few
V gene: TRBV7-8
D gene: TRBD1
J gene: TRBJ2-2

CDR3 DNA: TGTGCCAGCAGCCAGAGACCCGACAGGGGGATCGGCTACACCTTC
CDR3 protein: CASSQRPDRGIGYTF
clone size: .
V gene: TRBV6-1
D gene: TRBD1
J gene: TRBJ1-2

CDR3 DNA: TGCGCCAGCAACCAACTACCGCTCTCCTACAATGAGCAGTTCTTC
CDR3 protein: CASNQLPLSYNEQFF
clone size: .
V gene: TRBV5-1
D gene: .
J gene: TRBJ2-1

CDR3 DNA: TGTGCCAGCAGCTTAGGAGCGAGGAGAACCCAGTACTTC
CDR3 protein: CASSLGARRTQYF
clone size: many
V gene: TRBV11-3
D gene: .
J gene: TRBJ2-4

CDR3 DNA: TGTGCCAGCAGTCCCACCCGGGGAGGGGGCTATAGCAATCAGCCCCAGCATTTT
CDR3 protein: CASSPTRGGGYSNQPQHF
clone size: .
V gene: TRBV27
D gene: TRBD1
J gene: TRBJ1-5

CDR3 DNA: TGTGCCAGTAGTACCGGGACAGGCTCTTACAATGAGCAGTTCTTC
CDR3 protein: CASSTGTGSYNEQFF
clone size: many
V gene: TRBV19
D gene: TRBD1
J gene: TRBJ2-1

CDR3 DNA: TGTGCCAGCAGCTTAGGAGGAGTGGACACTGAAGCTTTCTTT
CDR3 protein: CASSLGGVDTEAFF
clone size: many
V gene: TRBV7-3
D gene: .
J gene: TRBJ1-1

CDR3 DNA: TGTGCCAGTAAGACTCTGTACCTGAACACTGAAGCTTTCTTT
CDR3 protein: CASKTLYLNTEAFF
clone size: .
V gene: TRBV19
D gene: .
J gene: TRBJ1-1

CDR3 DNA: TGTGCCTGGAGTTCGGGTCTCTATGGCTACACCTTC
CDR3 protein: CAWSSGLYGYTF
clone size: many
V gene: TRBV30
D gene: .
J gene: TRBJ1-2

CDR3 DNA: TGTGCCAGCAAATCGGCGGGAGTTTTATATGAGCAGTTCTTC
CDR3 protein: CASKSAGVLYEQFF
clone size: .
V gene: TRBV7-9
D gene: TRBD2
J gene: TRBJ2-1

CDR3 DNA: TGTGCCAGCAGTTTATCGGGAGGAAGGACCGGGGAGCTGTTTTTT
CDR3 protein: CASSLSGGRTGELFF
clone size: .
V gene: TRBV12-3/TRBV12-4
D gene: TRBD2
J gene: TRBJ2-2

CDR3 DNA: TGTGCCAGCAGTTTCTTTCCTGCCGAAAAACTGTTTTTT
CDR3 protein: CASSFFPAEKLFF
clone size: many
V gene: TRBV12-3/TRBV12-4
D gene: .
J gene: TRBJ1-4